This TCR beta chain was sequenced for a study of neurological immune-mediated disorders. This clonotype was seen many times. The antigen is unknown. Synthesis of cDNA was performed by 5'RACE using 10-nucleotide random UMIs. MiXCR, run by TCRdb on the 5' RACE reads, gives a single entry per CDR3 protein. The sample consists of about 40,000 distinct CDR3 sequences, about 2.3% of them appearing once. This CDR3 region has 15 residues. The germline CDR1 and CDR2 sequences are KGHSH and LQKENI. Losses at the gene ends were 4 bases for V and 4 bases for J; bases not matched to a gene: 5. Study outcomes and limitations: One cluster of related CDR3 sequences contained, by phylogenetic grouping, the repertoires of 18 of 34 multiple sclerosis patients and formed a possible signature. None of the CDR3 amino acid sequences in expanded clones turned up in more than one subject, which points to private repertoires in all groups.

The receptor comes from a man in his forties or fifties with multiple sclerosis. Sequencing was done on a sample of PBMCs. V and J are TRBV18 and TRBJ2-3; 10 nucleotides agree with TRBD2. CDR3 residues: CASSHIAGGADTQYF. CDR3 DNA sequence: TGTGCCAGCTCACATATAGCGGGGGGCGCAGATACGCAGTATTTT.